This section outlines one TCR beta chain sequence together with its context. There is no known antigen for this receptor. No clone much larger than this one lies a single base away; base qualities are absent. Library creation used the immunoSEQ multiplex PCR assay. The table comes from immuneACCESS by way of TCRdb, which keeps in-frame sequences with V and J called. Part of the clones is missing from these tables; in studies checked, under half for an unresolved V gene and the rest for unknown reasons. This sample is represented by 35,000 to 55,000 clones; 80% to 95% of them were singletons. In total, the top ten clones hold roughly 22% of the sample. This entry belongs to a study of control samples from healthy donors and cancer patients (dated by TCRdb to the early 2020s). According to the germline V gene (reference sequence), CDR1 reads PRHDT and CDR2 reads FYEKMQ. The CDR3 measures 11 amino acids from cysteine to phenylalanine. Solely the CDR3 DNA is kept, with 33 bases framed from the first base. V loses 4 bases, J loses 2 bases, and the germline ends lie 1 base apart.

The sequence was collected from a woman aged 40 to 49 with head and neck cancer. The chain couples TRBV13 to TRBJ2-3; the D gene assignment is ambiguous. Material: PBMCs. The nucleotide sequence is given as TGTGCCAGCAGCTACACAGATACGCAGTATTTT. Protein translation: CASSYTDTQYF.